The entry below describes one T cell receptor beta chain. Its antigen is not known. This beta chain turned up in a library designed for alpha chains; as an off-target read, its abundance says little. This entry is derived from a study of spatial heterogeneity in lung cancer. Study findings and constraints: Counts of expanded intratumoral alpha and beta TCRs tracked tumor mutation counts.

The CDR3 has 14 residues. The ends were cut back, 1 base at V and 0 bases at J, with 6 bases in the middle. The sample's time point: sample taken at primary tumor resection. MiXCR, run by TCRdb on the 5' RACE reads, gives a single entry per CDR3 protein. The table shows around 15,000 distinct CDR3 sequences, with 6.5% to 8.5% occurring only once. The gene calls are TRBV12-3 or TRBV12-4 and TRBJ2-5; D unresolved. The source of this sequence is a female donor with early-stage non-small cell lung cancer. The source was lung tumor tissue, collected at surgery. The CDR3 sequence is CASSLGTNQETQYF. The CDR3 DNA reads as TGTGCCAGCAGTTTAGGGACCAACCAAGAGACCCAGTACTTC.